These 9 T cell receptor beta chains came from one sample sequenced in a study of T cell responses to AZD1222 COVID-19 vaccine. Clones were read by immunoSEQ multiplex PCR, and TCRdb kept only the in-frame ones, dropping some. In the table there are 150,000 or so clones, 70% to 90% of which are singletons. The sample in question was peripheral blood, obtained on day 0 of AZD1222 vaccination. The source of these receptors is an adult in good health.

This chain joins TRBV25-1 and TRBJ1-3, with D perhaps TRBD1 (6 bases). This CDR3 is built from 16 residues. The germline V gene has CDR1 MGHDK and CDR2 SYGVNS. Trimming took off 3 bases at V and 4 bases at J, with 16 bases between the two ends. Here the CDR3 DNA reads TGTGCCAGCAGTGATTCGAGGGGGTCGAGAGGAAACACCATATATTTT. Translated: CASSDSRGSRGNTIYF. Looking up the rest from reference TRBV25-1 and TRBJ1-3 gives the full variable domain: EADIYQTPRYLVIGTGKKITLECSQTMGHDKMYWYQQDPGMELHLIHYSYGVNSTEKGDLSSESTVSRIRTEHFPLTLESARPSHTSQYLCASSDSRGSRGNTIYFGEGSWLTVV.

The chain is built from TRBV11-2 and TRBJ1-1, with D hard to call. Trimming took 5 bases from V and 7 from J, leaving 8 bases between them. Germline V gene sequence: CDR1 SGHAT, CDR2 FQNNGV. The CDR3 is 11 residues long. The CDR3 reads CASSGSIEAFF. The CDR3 DNA reads as TGTGCCAGCAGCGGGTCAATTGAAGCTTTCTTT.

This clone was recorded once. This specimen includes other DNA sequences encoding the same CDR3. The chain carries TRBV9 and TRBJ2-3, with 11 bases identical to TRBD2. This CDR3 has 16 residues. The V gene end was trimmed by 3 bases and the J gene end by 2 bases; junction bases not matched to a gene: 5. CDR1 and CDR2 (germline): SGDLS, YYNGEE. The CDR3 sequence is CASSAVGLAVTDTQYF. In nucleotides, the CDR3 is TGTGCCAGCAGCGCCGTGGGACTAGCGGTCACAGATACGCAGTATTTT.

V usage is TRBV9 and J usage is TRBJ2-7; 8 nucleotides match TRBD2. V dropped 4 bases and J dropped 3; count of bases not matched to a gene: 6. The CDR3 has 14 amino acids. The germline V gene encodes CDR1 SGDLS and CDR2 YYNGEE. Here the CDR3 DNA reads TGTGCCAGCAGCCCAAGCGGGAGATACTACGAGCAGTACTTC. It specifies CASSPSGRYYEQYF.

The CDR3 spells CASSGQAGNQPQHF. CDR3 bases: TGTGCCAGCTCGGGACAGGCAGGCAATCAGCCCCAGCATTTT. The chain uses TRBV18 and TRBJ1-5; TRBD1 agrees at 8 bases. This CDR3 is 14 amino acids long. Germline V gene sequence: CDR1 KGHSH, CDR2 LQKENI. The ends lost 6 bases at V and 2 bases at J; junction bases unmatched: 3.

DNA of the CDR3: TGTGCCAGCAGCTTAAGGGGTCCGGGGGCGGATGGCTACACCTTC. This sequence encodes CASSLRGPGADGYTF. The chain links TRBV7-2 to TRBJ1-2, with D possibly matching TRBD1 (6 bases). CDR1 and CDR2 from the germline V gene are SGHTA and FQGNSA. The CDR3 covers 15 residues. V lost 2 bases, J lost 6 bases, and 16 bases lay in between. The whole variable domain, filled in from reference TRBV7-2 and TRBJ1-2, reads GAGVSQSPSNKVTEKGKDVELRCDPISGHTALYWYRQSLGQGLEFLIYFQGNSAPDKSGLPSDRFSAERTGGSVSTLTIQRTQQEDSAVYLCASSLRGPGADGYTFGSGTRLTVV.

The CDR3 coding sequence is TGTGCCAGCTGCTATTGGACGGCGAGCACAGATACGCAGTATTTT. Translation: CASCYWTASTDTQYF. The J gene is TRBJ2-3, the V gene TRBV5-4, with D uncertain. The V end lost 7 bases, the J end lost 0 bases, and 15 bases lay between the germline ends. Germline CDR1 and CDR2: SGHNT and YYREEE (reference sequence). CDR3 length: 15 residues.

The J gene is TRBJ2-2, the V gene TRBV18; no firm D call. V was trimmed by 2 bases and J by 0 bases, leaving 4 bases between them. CDR3 length: 14 amino acids. Per germline, CDR1 KGHSH and CDR2 LQKENI. CDR3 region: CASSPGANTGELFF. CDR3 bases: TGTGCCAGCTCACCAGGCGCGAACACCGGGGAGCTGTTTTTT.

CDR3 nucleotides: TGTGCCAGCAGCTTACGATACAGGGGTCGTGGGGAGCAGTACTTC. Translating it yields CASSLRYRGRGEQYF. The chain has TRBV7-9 and TRBJ2-7, with 7 bases identical to TRBD1. Germline CDR1 SEHNR, CDR2 FQNEAQ (reference sequence). This CDR3 comprises 15 residues. V lost 2 bases, J lost 7 bases, and 11 bases stayed unmatched.